The rows below give T cell receptor beta chains drawn from one sample of a study of tumor-infiltrating lymphocytes in primary liver carcinoma. Via MiXCR, TCRdb re-called the multiplex PCR reads, giving one row per CDR3 protein. The top ten clones hold roughly 8.6% of a sample with approximately 300,000 distinct CDR3 sequences, 55% to 65% of them seen once. Sequences were obtained from peripheral blood. These receptors came from a man aged 40-55 years with primary liver carcinoma and hepatitis B virus infection. Each CDR3 is given with its conserved first and last residue.

cdr3_aa v_call cdr3_length
CASSSGTSRIF TRBV28 11
CARSPYGTGNGELFF TRBV4-2 15
CVSSYPRVGSGGGYTF TRBV6-2/TRBV6-3 16
CSVEWPRRYNEQLF TRBV29-1 14
CASSSRGGTGELFF TRBV5-1 14
CATSREGGSTDTQYF TRBV15 15
CASSGLAGADNEQFF TRBV7-9 15
CANSREDMGTDTQYF TRBV11-1 15
CASSQGLAGGSTVTQYF TRBV5-4 17
CSGQGLAGVGEQFF TRBV29-1 14
CASSLAGTHNEQFF TRBV7-9 14
CAWITGGYEQCF TRBV30 12
CASSLGGRAETQYF TRBV28 14
CASSLGTGAYQETQYF TRBV7-9 16
CASSQEGGRTTEAFF TRBV11-2 15
CASGLAGAGTGELFF TRBV12-3/TRBV12-4 15
CASSPGPAGLSSGANVLTF TRBV5-1 19
CASSRSGISDTQYF TRBV6-2/TRBV6-3 14
CSVLFGRGHEQYF TRBV29-1 13
CATSREFQGPVETQYF TRBV15 16
CAISEQGLYGYTF TRBV10-3 13
CASSYSPGLDDKQYF TRBV6-5 15
CASSSPSLNTGELFF TRBV12-3/TRBV12-4 15
CASSYPSSGAYEQYF TRBV6-2/TRBV6-3 15
CASSPPGGGYGYTF TRBV7-9 14
CASGLRTGGAGRNSYEQYF TRBV4-2 19
CASSQVSGATDTRYF TRBV4-3 15
CSGGRRAGSTDTQYF TRBV20-1 15
CAISESRGEQFF TRBV10-3 12
CIPYVGDHSSGANVLTF TRBV5-4 17
CASSCLAGGPTDTQYF TRBV6-2/TRBV6-3 16
CANSFSASAHNERFF TRBV11-1 15
CASSGRPSRPSSYEQYF TRBV21-1 17
CVSSFSGSSRVNVLTF TRBV11-2 16
CARSFGQGGDEQFF TRBV5-1 14
CNVNRGSSSDTQYF TRBV29-1 14
CSVGHRAASSYNEKFF TRBV29-1 16
CASSFLAGSSYNEQFF TRBV5-1 16
CASGTDVEYQETQYF TRBV6-5 15
CASSYGLAGGISRDTQYF TRBV6-6 18
CASSLDASLGGNTEAFF TRBV7-9 17
CASSPQGVTDTQYF TRBV18 14
CASKKATNYGYTF TRBV28 13
CSVVQGNEQFF TRBV29-1 11
CASAPNSGANVLTF TRBV12-3/TRBV12-4 14
CAISQIGTTFQETQYF TRBV14 16
CSVESTGRQTQYF TRBV29-1 13
CATSDPGLAGGGTDEQFF TRBV24-1 18
CASSLDSGMSTETQYF TRBV11-2 16
CASSQGVAGLPYGQYF TRBV4-1 16
CASSYAGQGTGEQYF TRBV11-3 15
CASGQVAQPGEQYF TRBV4-1 14
CSSSFGGAGTTEAFF TRBV11-2 15
CASSSQGRAHASYNEQFF TRBV7-9 18